A single sample gave rise to the 29 T cell receptor beta chains below, sequenced in a study of T cells after posttransplantation cyclophosphamide (dated by TCRdb to between 2015 and 2016). Receptors were amplified or captured by the immunoSEQ multiplex PCR assay. This immuneACCESS table, as held by TCRdb, lists in-frame sequences with V and J called but not all clones. Of the missing ones, under half trace to an unresolved V gene in checked studies; the others have no known cause. The sample table contains under 7,500 clones; only one count was recorded for roughly 77% of them. The ten largest clonotypes hold around 20% of the sample. Per the publication, the treatment or condition label means: high-dose cyclophosphamide on days +3 and +4 as single-agent GVHD prophylaxis. Patients in the PTCy group got busulfan and fludarabine conditioning, a marrow graft from a related or unrelated donor, and cyclophosphamide on days +3 and +4.

The sample here was PBMCs, taken after allogeneic stem cell transplant with posttransplant cyclophosphamide. The receptor source for this set is a female patient aged 45-60 years who received an allogeneic stem cell transplant from a related donor, was CMV-positive, and had no GVHD. Some T cells may have been brought in with the graft after a transplant.

In its sample, this clone was seen a few times. The chain is built from TRBV5-4 and TRBJ2-2; D perhaps matches TRBD2 (7 bases). The CDR3 runs to 18 residues. The V gene lost 4 bases and the J gene lost 1 base, with 20 bases spanning the gap. Per the germline V gene, CDR1 is SGHNT and CDR2 is YYREEE (reference sequence). The CDR3 region is CASSPGPRAGQNTGELFF. The CDR3, as DNA: TGTGCCAGCAGCCCCGGTCCGAGAGCGGGACAGAACACCGGGGAGCTGTTTTTT.

This clone was recorded only once. J is TRBJ1-5 and V is TRBV7-2; D is perhaps TRBD1 (5 bases). Germline V gene data show CDR1 as SGHTA and CDR2 as FQGNSA. The CDR3 totals 15 residues. Trimming shortened V by 1 base and J by 3 bases, and 10 bases separated the two germline ends. The CDR3 spells CASSLEQGTNQPQHF. The DNA of the CDR3 is TGTGCCAGCAGCTTAGAGCAGGGTACCAATCAGCCCCAGCATTTT. Full variable domain (missing parts from reference TRBV7-2 and TRBJ1-5): GAGVSQSPSNKVTEKGKDVELRCDPISGHTALYWYRQSLGQGLEFLIYFQGNSAPDKSGLPSDRFSAERTGGSVSTLTIQRTQQEDSAVYLCASSLEQGTNQPQHFGDGTRLSIL.

This chain links TRBV6-1 with TRBJ1-1; unclear D gene. Between the trimmed V and J ends, which lost 6 bases and 6 bases, there was a span of 14 bases. The germline gives CDR1 MNHNS, CDR2 SASEGT. This CDR3 has 13 amino acids. CDR3 nucleotides: TGTGCCAGCAGCCAGACAAGAGGGTCTGAAGCTTTCTTT. Protein sequence: CASSQTRGSEAFF.

The rearrangement links TRBV28 to TRBJ1-1; 7 bases agree with TRBD1. The CDR3 is made up of 14 amino acids. V lost 6 bases and J lost 6; bases outside the gene matches: 10. Germline values: CDR1 MDHEN, CDR2 SYDVKM. The CDR3 DNA is TGTGCCAGCAGCTACGGACAGGAAGGGTCTGAAGCTTTCTTT. Translation: CASSYGQEGSEAFF.

The CDR3: CASSLGGQTF. Written as DNA, the CDR3 is TGTGCCAGCAGCTTAGGGGGACAAACCTTC. The chain carries TRBV7-9 and TRBJ1-2; TRBD1 might be the D (6 bases). Germline loops: CDR1 SEHNR, CDR2 FQNEAQ (reference sequence). V lost 1 base and J 14 bases, leaving 8 bases between the germline ends. The CDR3 consists of 10 residues.

The chain links TRBV7-8 to TRBJ1-4, with a weak D call TRBD1 (5 bases). Germline V gives CDR1 SGHVS, CDR2 FQNEAQ. V lost 6 bases and J lost 0, with 17 bases in between. The CDR3 has 17 amino acids. The CDR3 reads CASRRGRFETTNEKLFF. The CDR3 coding sequence is TGTGCCAGCAGAAGGGGCAGATTTGAGACAACTAATGAAAAACTGTTTTTT.

The chain carries TRBV11-3 and TRBJ2-5; TRBD1 agrees at 7 bases. Trimming at V came to 5 bases and at J to 3 bases, leaving 9 bases not matched to a gene. Germline loops: CDR1 SGHNT, CDR2 YENEEA. CDR3 length equals 15 residues. The CDR3 protein is CASSLGSGTEETQYF. The CDR3, as DNA: TGTGCCAGCAGCCTAGGATCCGGGACAGAAGAGACCCAGTACTTC.

The chain has TRBV2 and TRBJ1-2, with D possibly being TRBD1 (5 bases). Trimming pared 7 bases from V and 1 base from J, leaving 13 bases between. This CDR3 comprises 14 residues. The germline V gene encodes CDR1 SNHLY and CDR2 FYNNEI. In DNA form, the CDR3 reads TGTGCCAGCACCCAGACAGCTAGTAACTATGGCTACACCTTC. As protein: CASTQTASNYGYTF.

This chain connects TRBV11-1 to TRBJ2-5; D remains ambiguous. The V gene's germline CDR1 is SGHAT and CDR2 FQDESV (reference sequence). CDR3 length: 15 amino acids. V lost 0 bases and J lost 5, with 13 bases in between. CDR3 DNA sequence: TGTGCCAGCAGCTTAGCGTTAACGGGTCGGGAGACCCAGTACTTC. It specifies CASSLALTGRETQYF.

The chain uses TRBV6-6 and TRBJ2-7; D possibly corresponds to TRBD2 (6 bases). The CDR3 is made up of 14 amino acids. The germline V gene encodes CDR1 MNHNY and CDR2 SVGAGI (reference sequence). V was trimmed by 0 bases and J by 7 bases, leaving 13 bases between them. CDR3 DNA: TGTGCCAGCAGTTACTCCCGAGGGACTGAGGAGCAGTACTTC. Translating gives CASSYSRGTEEQYF.

The chain carries TRBV7-2 and TRBJ1-1; D is possibly TRBD1 (5 bases). The germline V gene encodes CDR1 SGHTA and CDR2 FQGNSA. With 1 base removed from V and 1 base from J, the gap between germline ends came to 10 bases. This CDR3 has 15 residues. In DNA, the CDR3 is TGTGCCAGCAGCTTAGGTTTGGGGGGGAACACTGAAGCTTTCTTT. Translation: CASSLGLGGNTEAFF.

The chain joins TRBV11-3 to TRBJ2-3; TRBD2 is a possible D gene (6 bases). The CDR3 runs 14 residues. V was cut by 5 bases and J by 5 bases, with 14 bases left in between. CDR1 and CDR2 (germline): SGHNT, YENEEA. The chain's CDR3 is CASSLNSGEDTQYF. The CDR3 DNA sequence: TGTGCCAGCAGCCTCAATTCGGGGGAAGATACGCAGTATTTT.

The chain recombines TRBV7-8 with TRBJ1-4; D gene uncertain. V lost 1 base, J lost 0 bases, and 12 bases lay in between. The CDR3 is made up of 17 amino acids. From germline, CDR1 is SGHVS and CDR2 FQNEAQ. The CDR3 DNA sequence: TGTGCCAGCAGCTTAGTAACTGCAGGCGCAACTAATGAAAAACTGTTTTTT. As protein: CASSLVTAGATNEKLFF.

The chain uses TRBV5-1 and TRBJ1-6, with 9 bases aligning to TRBD1. CDR1 and CDR2 (germline): SGHRS, YFSETQ. The junction had 9 bases not matched to a gene; V was cut back by 3 bases and J by 8 bases. This CDR3 is built from 16 residues. CDR3 region: CASSYLGQGLDSPLHF. In nucleotides, the CDR3 is TGCGCCAGCAGCTACCTGGGACAGGGTTTGGATTCACCCCTCCACTTT.

A few counts support this clone. The chain couples TRBV15 to TRBJ2-5; D gene uncertain. The CDR3 is made up of 15 amino acids. The germline gives CDR1 LNHNV, CDR2 YYDKDF (reference sequence). V was cut by 2 bases and J by 0 bases, with 10 bases left in between. CDR3: CATSRNGQDQETQYF. CDR3 sequence (DNA): TGTGCCACCAGCAGAAATGGGCAGGACCAAGAGACCCAGTACTTC.

This clone was seen a handful of times. The CDR3 DNA sequence: TGTGCCAGTAGCAAACAGGGGCTTGGCGGGGAGCTGTTTTTT. Translation gives CASSKQGLGGELFF. The chain combines TRBV19 with TRBJ2-2; 7 positions agree with TRBD1. With 6 bases clipped from V and 7 bases from J, the junction kept 8 bases outside the gene matches. CDR1 and CDR2 from the germline V gene are LNHDA and SQIVND (reference sequence). CDR3 length: 14 residues.

This clone was counted a single time. The chain combines TRBV7-2 with TRBJ2-7, with unresolved D. In germline, CDR1 is SGHTA, CDR2 FQGNSA. Trimming cost V 5 bases and J 3 bases, with 5 bases left between them. CDR3 length: 11 amino acids. CDR3 region: CASSALYEQYF. For the CDR3, the DNA is TGTGCCAGCAGCGCACTCTACGAGCAGTACTTC.

The genes are TRBV5-4 and TRBJ1-6, with 9 bases matching TRBD1. Germline CDR1 SGHNT, CDR2 YYREEE (reference sequence). The CDR3 is 19 amino acids. J gave up 0 bases and V 0 bases, and 7 bases lay outside the gene matches. This chain's CDR3 is CASSLDGTGIGSYNSPLHF. The CDR3 nucleotides are TGTGCCAGCAGCTTGGATGGGACAGGGATAGGCTCCTATAATTCACCCCTCCACTTT. The complete variable domain, with remaining parts taken from reference TRBV5-4 and TRBJ1-6, reads ETGVTQSPTHLIKTRGQQVTLRCSSQSGHNTVSWYQQALGQGPQFIFQYYREEENGRGNFPPRFSGLQFPNYSSELNVNALELDDSALYLCASSLDGTGIGSYNSPLHFGNGTRLTVT.

This clone occurred once. V and J are TRBV15 and TRBJ2-5; TRBD2 matches at 10 bases. The V segment lost 5 bases and the J segment 5 bases; nucleotides outside the gene matches: 11. This CDR3 comprises 16 residues. The germline V gene has CDR1 LNHNV and CDR2 YYDKDF (reference sequence). For the CDR3, the DNA is TGTGCCACCAGCGCAGGATCCGGGACTAGCGTGGAGACCCAGTACTTC. Translated: CATSAGSGTSVETQYF.

This chain joins TRBV27 and TRBJ1-3, with 7 nucleotides matching TRBD1. J gave up 0 bases and V 2 bases, and 4 bases lay outside the gene matches. The CDR3 spans 16 residues. Germline-derived CDR1 and CDR2 are MNHEY and SMNVEV (reference sequence). CDR3: CASSLRAGGSGNTIYF. In DNA form, the CDR3 reads TGTGCCAGCAGTTTAAGAGCAGGGGGCTCTGGAAACACCATATATTTT.

The rearrangement joins TRBV6-1 to TRBJ2-7; 8 bases agree with TRBD1. The germline gives CDR1 MNHNS, CDR2 SASEGT. This CDR3 is 13 amino acids long. Germline trimming cut 4 bases from V and 4 bases from J; bases unmatched to any gene: 3. The CDR3 nucleotides are TGTGCCAGCAGTGCAGGGGGCGGATACGAGCAGTACTTC. Its translation: CASSAGGGYEQYF.

The chain is built from TRBV5-1 and TRBJ2-1; 8 bases are shared with TRBD2. After removal of 0 bases from V and 5 bases from J, the junction contained 4 bases not matched to a gene. CDR1 SGHRS and CDR2 YFSETQ come from the germline V gene. The CDR3 is made up of 15 amino acids. This CDR3 reads CASSLGLALNNEQFF. The CDR3, as DNA: TGCGCCAGCAGCTTGGGACTAGCGCTTAACAATGAGCAGTTCTTC.

This clone was picked up one time. The chain combines TRBV19 with TRBJ2-1; TRBD2 matches at 8 bases. Germline V gene data show CDR1 as LNHDA and CDR2 as SQIVND (reference sequence). J lost 0 bases, V lost 0 bases, and 4 bases had no gene match. The CDR3 sequence is 17 residues long. CDR3 sequence reads: CASSIEIAGFSYNEQFF. The CDR3 DNA is TGTGCCAGTAGTATAGAGATAGCGGGATTCTCCTACAATGAGCAGTTCTTC.

This clone was counted a single time. The rearrangement uses TRBV11-1 and TRBJ2-5; 8 bases fit TRBD1. CDR3 length: 13 amino acids. With 6 bases clipped from V and 2 bases from J, the junction kept 2 bases outside the gene matches. Germline-derived CDR1 and CDR2 are SGHAT and FQDESV (reference sequence). This CDR3 reads CASSRQGQETQYF. CDR3 coding DNA: TGTGCCAGCAGTCGACAGGGGCAAGAGACCCAGTACTTC.

This clone was observed a handful of times. The chain combines TRBV21-1 with TRBJ2-3; the listed D gene, TRBD1, was not tested against the DNA. TRBV21-1 is a documented pseudogene. The CDR3 totals 15 residues. DNA for the CDR3: TGTGCCAGCAGCAAAGTGGACAGGGACACAGATACGCAGTATTTT. It codes for CASSKVDRDTDTQYF.

The chain joins TRBV19 to TRBJ1-6; 7 bases align to TRBD1. The length of the CDR3 is 13 residues. Germline-derived CDR1 and CDR2 are LNHDA and SQIVND (reference sequence). Trimming removed 10 bases from V and 8 bases from J; junction bases left unmatched: 8. Here the CDR3 reads CATNPTGDSPLHF. CDR3 nucleotides: TGTGCCACCAACCCTACAGGGGATTCACCCCTCCACTTT.

The chain combines TRBV29-1 with TRBJ2-1, with no clear D. CDR1 is SQVTM, CDR2 ANQGSEA, per germline. Trimming pared 0 bases from V and 5 bases from J, leaving 8 bases between. The CDR3 extends over 13 amino acids. CDR3 sequence reads: CSVEDLPDNEQFF. In nucleotides, the CDR3 is TGCAGCGTTGAAGATCTTCCAGACAATGAGCAGTTCTTC.

The V and J genes are TRBV7-6 and TRBJ1-6; 10 bases align to TRBD1. The CDR3 is 16 amino acids. The J segment lost 8 bases and the V segment lost 5 bases, leaving 9 bases of the junction unmatched. Looked up from germline, CDR1 is SGHVS and CDR2 is FNYEAQ. The CDR3 is CASSLEPTGGDSPLHF. In DNA, the CDR3 is TGTGCCAGCAGCCTAGAACCGACAGGGGGCGATTCACCCCTCCACTTT.

By share, this clone counts as large. The J gene is TRBJ2-1, the V gene TRBV2; D may be TRBD2 (6 bases). Looked up from germline, CDR1 is SNHLY and CDR2 is FYNNEI. The CDR3 spans 14 residues. The germline V and J ends were trimmed by 3 bases and 6 bases, with 12 bases remaining between them. CDR3 region: CASSDPAGSNEQFF. The CDR3 DNA reads as TGTGCCAGCAGTGACCCGGCGGGGAGCAATGAGCAGTTCTTC.